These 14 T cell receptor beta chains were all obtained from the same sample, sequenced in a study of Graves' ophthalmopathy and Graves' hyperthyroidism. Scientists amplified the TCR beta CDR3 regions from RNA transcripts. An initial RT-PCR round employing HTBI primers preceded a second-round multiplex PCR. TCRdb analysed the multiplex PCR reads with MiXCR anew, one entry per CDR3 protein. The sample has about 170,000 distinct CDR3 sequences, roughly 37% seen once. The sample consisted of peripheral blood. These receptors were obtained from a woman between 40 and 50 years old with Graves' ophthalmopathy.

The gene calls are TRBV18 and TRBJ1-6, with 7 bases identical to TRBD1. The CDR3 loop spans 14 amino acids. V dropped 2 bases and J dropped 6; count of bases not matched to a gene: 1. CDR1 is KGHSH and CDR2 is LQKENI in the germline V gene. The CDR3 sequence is CASSPTGANSPLHF. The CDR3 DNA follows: TGTGCCAGCTCACCAACAGGGGCTAATTCACCCCTCCACTTT.

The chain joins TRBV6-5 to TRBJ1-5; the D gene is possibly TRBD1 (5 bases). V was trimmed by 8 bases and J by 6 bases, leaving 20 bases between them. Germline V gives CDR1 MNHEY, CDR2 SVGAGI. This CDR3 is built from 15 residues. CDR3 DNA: TGTGCCAGCGGTAACGTCCAGGGCCTATCTCAGCCCCAGCATTTT. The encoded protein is CASGNVQGLSQPQHF.

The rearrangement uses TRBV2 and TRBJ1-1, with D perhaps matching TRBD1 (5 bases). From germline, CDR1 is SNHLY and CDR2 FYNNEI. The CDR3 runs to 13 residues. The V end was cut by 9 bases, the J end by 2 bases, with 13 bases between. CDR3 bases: TGTGCCAGTCGGACAACCTCTAACACTGAAGCTTTCTTT. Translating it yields CASRTTSNTEAFF.

CDR3 in DNA: TGCAGTGCTAGAGGGTTGGCCGCGGAAGCCTACGAGCAGTACTTC. Protein sequence: CSARGLAAEAYEQYF. The V call is TRBV20-1, the J call TRBJ2-7; D gene uncertain. Germline lookup yields CDR1 DFQATT and CDR2 SNEGSKA (reference sequence). The CDR3 sequence is 15 residues long. The ends were cut back, 1 base at V and 2 bases at J, with 15 bases in the middle.

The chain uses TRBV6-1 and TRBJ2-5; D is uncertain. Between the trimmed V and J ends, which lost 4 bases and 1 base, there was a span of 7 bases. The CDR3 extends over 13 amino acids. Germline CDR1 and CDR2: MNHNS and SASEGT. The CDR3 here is CASSGTFQETQYF. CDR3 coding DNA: TGTGCCAGCAGTGGCACATTCCAAGAGACCCAGTACTTC.

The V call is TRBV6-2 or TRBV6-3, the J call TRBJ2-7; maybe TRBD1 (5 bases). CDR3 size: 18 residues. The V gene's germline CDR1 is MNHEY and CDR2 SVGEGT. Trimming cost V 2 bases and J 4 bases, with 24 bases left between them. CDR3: CASSYGAGRGFGKYEQYF. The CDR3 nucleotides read TGTGCCAGCAGTTACGGGGCCGGAAGGGGATTCGGAAAGTACGAGCAGTACTTC.

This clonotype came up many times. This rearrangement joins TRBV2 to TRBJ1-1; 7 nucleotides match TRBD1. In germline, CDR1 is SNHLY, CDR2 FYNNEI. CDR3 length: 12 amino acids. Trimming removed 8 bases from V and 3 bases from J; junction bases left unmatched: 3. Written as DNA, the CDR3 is TGTGCCAGCGGGGGACAGTACACTGAAGCTTTCTTT. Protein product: CASGGQYTEAFF.

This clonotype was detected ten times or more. The DNA for the CDR3 is TGTGCCAGTAGAGAGACAGGGGGTTACTACGAGCAGTACTTC. This encodes CASRETGGYYEQYF. The rearrangement uses TRBV19 and TRBJ2-7, with TRBD1 identical over 9 bases. Germline trimming cut 6 bases from V and 3 bases from J; bases unmatched to any gene: 6. The CDR3 extends over 14 amino acids. Germline lookup yields CDR1 LNHDA and CDR2 SQIVND (reference sequence).

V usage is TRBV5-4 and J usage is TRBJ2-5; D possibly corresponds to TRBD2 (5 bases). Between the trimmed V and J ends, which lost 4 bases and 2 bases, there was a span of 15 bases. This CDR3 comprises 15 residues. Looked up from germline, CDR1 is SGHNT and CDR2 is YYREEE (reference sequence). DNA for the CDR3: TGTGCCAGCAGCCCCGGTTCTCGGAGGCAAGAGACCCAGTACTTC. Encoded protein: CASSPGSRRQETQYF.

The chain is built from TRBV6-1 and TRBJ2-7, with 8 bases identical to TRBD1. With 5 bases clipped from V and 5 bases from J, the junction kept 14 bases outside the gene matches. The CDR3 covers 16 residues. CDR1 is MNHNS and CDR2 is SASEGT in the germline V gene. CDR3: CASSPPYGQGIHEQYF. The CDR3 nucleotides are TGTGCCAGCAGTCCTCCCTACGGACAGGGTATCCACGAGCAGTACTTC.

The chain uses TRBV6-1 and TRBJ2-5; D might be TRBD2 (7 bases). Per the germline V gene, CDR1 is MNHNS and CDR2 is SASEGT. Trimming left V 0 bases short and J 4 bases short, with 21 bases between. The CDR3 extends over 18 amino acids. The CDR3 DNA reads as TGTGCCAGCAGTGAAGCGCGGATCACAGGGAGGGTTGGAGAGACCCAGTACTTC. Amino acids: CASSEARITGRVGETQYF.

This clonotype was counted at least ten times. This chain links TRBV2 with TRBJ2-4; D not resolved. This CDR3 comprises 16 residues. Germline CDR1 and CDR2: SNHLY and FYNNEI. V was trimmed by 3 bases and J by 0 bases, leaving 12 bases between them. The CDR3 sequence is CASSDVATLAKNIQYF. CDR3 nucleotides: TGTGCCAGCAGTGACGTGGCTACCCTAGCCAAAAACATTCAGTACTTC.

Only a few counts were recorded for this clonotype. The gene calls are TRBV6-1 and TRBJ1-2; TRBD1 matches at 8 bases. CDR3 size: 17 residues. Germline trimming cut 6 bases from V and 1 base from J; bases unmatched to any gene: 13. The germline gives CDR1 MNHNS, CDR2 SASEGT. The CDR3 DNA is TGTGCCAGCAGGGGGGGGTCCGCGGGACAGGATAACTATGGCTACACCTTC. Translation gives CASRGGSAGQDNYGYTF.

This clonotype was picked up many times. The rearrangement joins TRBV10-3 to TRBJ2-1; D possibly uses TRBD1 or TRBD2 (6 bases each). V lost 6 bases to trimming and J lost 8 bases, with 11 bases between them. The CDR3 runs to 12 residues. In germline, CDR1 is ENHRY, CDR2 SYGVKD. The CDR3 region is CAIRGGGDEQFF. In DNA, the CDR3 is TGTGCCATCAGGGGGGGCGGCGATGAGCAGTTCTTC.